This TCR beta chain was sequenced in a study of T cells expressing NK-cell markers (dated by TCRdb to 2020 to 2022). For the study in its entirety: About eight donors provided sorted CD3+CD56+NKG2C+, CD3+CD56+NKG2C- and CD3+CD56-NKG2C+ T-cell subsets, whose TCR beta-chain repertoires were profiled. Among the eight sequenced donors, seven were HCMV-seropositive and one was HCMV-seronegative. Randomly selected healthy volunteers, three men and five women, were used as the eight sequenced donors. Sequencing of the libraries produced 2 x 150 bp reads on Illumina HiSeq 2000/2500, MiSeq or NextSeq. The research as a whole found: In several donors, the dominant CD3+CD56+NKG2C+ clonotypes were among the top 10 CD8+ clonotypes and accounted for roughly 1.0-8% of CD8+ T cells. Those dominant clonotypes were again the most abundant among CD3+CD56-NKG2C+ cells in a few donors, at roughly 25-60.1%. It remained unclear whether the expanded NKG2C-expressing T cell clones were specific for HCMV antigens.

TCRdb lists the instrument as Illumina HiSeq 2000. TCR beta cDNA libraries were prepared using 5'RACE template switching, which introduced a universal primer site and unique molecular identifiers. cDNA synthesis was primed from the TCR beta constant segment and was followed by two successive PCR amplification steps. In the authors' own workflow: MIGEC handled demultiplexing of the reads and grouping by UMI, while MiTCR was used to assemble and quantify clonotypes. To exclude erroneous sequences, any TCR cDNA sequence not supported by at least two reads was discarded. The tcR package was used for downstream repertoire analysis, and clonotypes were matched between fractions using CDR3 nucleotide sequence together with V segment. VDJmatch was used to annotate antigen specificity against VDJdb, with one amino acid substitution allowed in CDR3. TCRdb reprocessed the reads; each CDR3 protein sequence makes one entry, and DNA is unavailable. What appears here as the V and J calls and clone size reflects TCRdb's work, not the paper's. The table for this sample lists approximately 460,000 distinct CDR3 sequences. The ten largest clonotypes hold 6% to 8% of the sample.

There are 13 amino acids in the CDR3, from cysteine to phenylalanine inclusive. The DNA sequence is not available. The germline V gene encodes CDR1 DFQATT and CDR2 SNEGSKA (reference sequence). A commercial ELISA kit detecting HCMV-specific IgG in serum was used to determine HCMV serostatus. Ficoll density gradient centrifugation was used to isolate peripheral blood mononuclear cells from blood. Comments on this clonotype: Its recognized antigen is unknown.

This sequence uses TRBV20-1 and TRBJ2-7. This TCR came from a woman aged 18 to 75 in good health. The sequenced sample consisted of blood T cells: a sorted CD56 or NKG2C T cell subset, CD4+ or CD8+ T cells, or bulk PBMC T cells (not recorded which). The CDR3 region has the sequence CSARSEFSYEQYF.